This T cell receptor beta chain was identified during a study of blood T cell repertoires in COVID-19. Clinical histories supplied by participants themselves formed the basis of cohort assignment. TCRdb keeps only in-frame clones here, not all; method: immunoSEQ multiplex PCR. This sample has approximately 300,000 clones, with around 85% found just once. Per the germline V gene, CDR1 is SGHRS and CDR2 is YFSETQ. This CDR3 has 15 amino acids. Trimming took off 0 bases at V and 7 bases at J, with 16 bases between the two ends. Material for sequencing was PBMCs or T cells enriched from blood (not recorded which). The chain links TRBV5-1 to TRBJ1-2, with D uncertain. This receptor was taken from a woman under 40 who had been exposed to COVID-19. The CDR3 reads CASSLVEGFRSGYTF. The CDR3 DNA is TGCGCCAGCAGCTTGGTGGAGGGATTCAGATCTGGCTACACCTTC.